This note documents a single T cell receptor beta chain sequence. The record originates from a study of blood T cell repertoires in COVID-19. About the research overall: The study drew acute and convalescent COVID-19 samples from the United States, Italy and Spain. Sources were T cells, B-cell-depleted T cells, or PBMCs; the material itself was cDNA or gDNA.

Per the original data handling: Nucleated cell counts were estimated from reference gene primer amplification. TCRdb keeps only in-frame clones here, not all; method: immunoSEQ multiplex PCR. V and J calls and clone size are given by that table; D and trimming were obtained from the DNA. The sample has 150,000 to 200,000 clones, 80% seen once. The sequencing sample was made of peripheral blood. The receptor's source is a man aged 60-69 years with acute or convalescent COVID-19.

CDR3 loop: CASSEGLIYGYTF. The CDR3 DNA follows: TGTGCCAGCAGTGAGGGACTGATCTATGGCTACACCTTC. This chain joins TRBV6-1 and TRBJ1-2; D is possibly TRBD1 (5 bases). The germline V gene has CDR1 MNHNS and CDR2 SASEGT. The CDR3 has 13 residues. The V gene lost 3 bases and the J gene lost 4 bases, with 9 bases spanning the gap.